The 9 T cell receptor beta chains presented below share a single source sample, sequenced in a study of identical twins. TCRdb re-called the 5' RACE reads with MiXCR, one entry per CDR3 protein. The sample records fewer than 500,000 distinct CDR3 sequences, approximately 24% being singletons. A further study also used this sample, focusing on T cells expressing NK-cell markers.

Sequenced sample: CD4+ T cells sorted from blood. These receptors were taken from a woman aged 18-29 years in good health.

This clonotype was detected many times. The chain links TRBV4-2 to TRBJ2-5; 10 nucleotides agree with TRBD2. The CDR3 extends over 17 amino acids. Germline CDR1 LGHNA, CDR2 YNFKEQ. The V and J ends lost 0 bases and 5 bases, in that order; junction bases with no gene match: 9. The CDR3 sequence: CASSQDLASGGGETQYF. In DNA form, the CDR3 reads TGTGCCAGCAGCCAAGATCTGGCAAGCGGGGGGGGTGAGACCCAGTACTTC.

The J gene is TRBJ2-3, the V gene TRBV20-1, with D perhaps given as TRBD1 or TRBD2 (6 bases each). The germline gives CDR1 DFQATT, CDR2 SNEGSKA (reference sequence). CDR3 length equals 17 residues. The V end lost 6 bases, the J end lost 3 bases, and 25 bases lay between the germline ends. This chain's CDR3 is CSARQGGWGFGTDTQYF. For the CDR3, the DNA is TGCAGTGCCAGACAAGGGGGGTGGGGGTTTGGAACAGATACGCAGTATTTT.

The table lists this clonotype with a few counts. The chain links TRBV20-1 to TRBJ2-7; 8 positions match TRBD1. Looked up from germline, CDR1 is DFQATT and CDR2 is SNEGSKA (reference sequence). V dropped 3 bases and J dropped 5; count of bases not matched to a gene: 12. The CDR3 spans 15 residues. The CDR3 DNA reads TGCAGTGCTAGCCTCAGGGGGCTTGAGATCGACGAGCAGTACTTC. This sequence encodes CSASLRGLEIDEQYF.

This clonotype has just a few counts. V gene TRBV27 combines with J gene TRBJ2-3; 7 nucleotides match TRBD1. Germline CDR1 reads MNHEY; CDR2 reads SMNVEV (reference sequence). The CDR3 is 13 amino acids. V gave up 8 bases and J gave up 4 bases; unmatched junction bases: 6. Here the CDR3 reads CASPTGQADTQYF. CDR3 sequence (DNA): TGTGCCAGCCCGACAGGGCAGGCAGATACGCAGTATTTT.

The chain joins TRBV20-1 to TRBJ2-7; D gene ambiguous. The CDR3 length is 16 residues. V lost 1 base and J 0 bases, leaving 16 bases between the germline ends. Germline assignment: CDR1 DFQATT and CDR2 SNEGSKA (reference sequence). CDR3 amino acids: CSARGLGRGSSYEQYF. The CDR3 DNA is TGCAGTGCTAGAGGCCTGGGCAGAGGAAGCTCCTACGAGCAGTACTTC.

This chain joins TRBV12-3 or TRBV12-4 and TRBJ1-6; 12 bases line up with TRBD1. Losses at the gene ends were 5 bases for V and 10 bases for J; bases not matched to a gene: 6. The length of the CDR3 is 15 residues. The CDR3 protein is CASSRDRGLGSPLHF. DNA for the CDR3: TGTGCCAGCAGTCGGGACAGGGGGCTAGGATCACCCCTCCACTTT.

This clonotype has a handful of counts. The rearrangement links TRBV12-3 or TRBV12-4 to TRBJ1-3; D uncertain. This CDR3 region has 12 residues. V dropped 7 bases and J dropped 4 bases, with 8 bases sitting between them. The CDR3 here is CASTGGGNTIYF. In DNA, the CDR3 is TGTGCCAGCACGGGAGGAGGAAACACCATATATTTT.

This clonotype was counted ten times or more. Germline is not matched at one junction end, which may reflect a read error. The chain employs TRBV5-1 and TRBJ2-5, with D unclear. The CDR3 length is 12 residues. Germline-derived CDR1 and CDR2 are SGHRS and YFSETQ. The CDR3 DNA sequence: TGTGCCAGCAGTTCCACCCAAGAGACCCAGTACTTC. This translates into CASSSTQETQYF.

This clonotype was found a few times. This chain uses TRBV5-1 with TRBJ2-1, with D perhaps matching TRBD2 (7 bases). Germline CDR1 SGHRS, CDR2 YFSETQ. V was trimmed by 0 bases and J by 7 bases, leaving 14 bases between them. CDR3 size: 15 residues. This CDR3 is CASSLGRGGGNEQFF. The CDR3 nucleotides are TGCGCCAGCAGCTTGGGTCGAGGGGGGGGAAATGAGCAGTTCTTC.